The 27 T cell receptor beta chains presented below share a single source sample, sequenced in a study of identical twins. TCRdb called the 5' RACE reads again in MiXCR, with one record for every CDR3 protein. The table lists hundreds of thousands of distinct CDR3 sequences, around 12% of them singletons. These same records also appear under a second study, on yellow fever vaccine responses in identical twins.

Sequences were obtained from PBMCs. The receptors come from a woman between 18 and 29 years old in good health.

This clonotype was seen a handful of times. V gene TRBV15 combines with J gene TRBJ2-2; 10 bases match TRBD1. From germline, CDR1 is LNHNV and CDR2 YYDKDF (reference sequence). Trimming took 0 bases from V and 6 from J; bases not matched to a gene: 4. The CDR3 is made up of 16 amino acids. The CDR3 here is CATSRDFGTGAGELFF. As DNA, the CDR3 is TGTGCCACCAGCAGAGATTTTGGGACAGGGGCCGGGGAGCTGTTTTTT.

The table lists this clonotype with a few counts. The genes are TRBV27 and TRBJ2-7, with 7 bases aligning to TRBD2. This CDR3 region has 15 residues. Germline CDR1 and CDR2: MNHEY and SMNVEV (reference sequence). After removal of 2 bases from V and 1 base from J, the junction contained 5 bases not matched to a gene. DNA for the CDR3: TGTGCCAGCAGTTTAGCGGGGGATTCGTCCTACGAGCAGTACGTC. Its protein product is CASSLAGDSSYEQYV.

In its sample, this clonotype was seen many times. The rearrangement uses TRBV11-2 and TRBJ1-6, with 8 nucleotides matching TRBD1. Losses at the gene ends were 5 bases for V and 11 bases for J; bases not matched to a gene: 11. The germline V gene has CDR1 SGHAT and CDR2 FQNNGV. The CDR3 consists of 15 residues. The CDR3 region is CASSHPRQGFTPLHF. The CDR3 DNA reads TGTGCCAGCAGCCACCCGAGACAGGGGTTCACACCCCTCCACTTT.

The chain's CDR3 is CATSNTGAADTQYF. As DNA, the CDR3 is TGTGCCACCAGCAACACCGGGGCGGCAGATACGCAGTATTTT. This sequence joins TRBV15 and TRBJ2-3, with D tentatively TRBD1 or TRBD2 (5 bases each). V lost 4 bases and J 4 bases, leaving 12 bases between the germline ends. CDR1 and CDR2 from the germline V gene are LNHNV and YYDKDF (reference sequence). The CDR3 covers 14 residues.

This clonotype was counted ten times or more. The chain recombines TRBV29-1 with TRBJ2-5; 10 nucleotides line up with TRBD2. CDR3 size: 13 residues. The J segment lost 4 bases and the V segment lost 2 bases, leaving 1 base of the junction unmatched. Germline assignment: CDR1 SQVTM and CDR2 ANQGSEA. This CDR3 reads CSVESGRVETQYF. The CDR3 nucleotides read TGCAGCGTTGAAAGCGGGAGGGTAGAGACCCAGTACTTC.

This clonotype was found many times. V gene TRBV3-1 combines with J gene TRBJ2-7; 8 bases are a match to TRBD2. After removal of 3 bases from V and 3 bases from J, the junction contained 1 base not matched to a gene. The CDR3 is 13 residues long. The V gene's germline CDR1 is LGHDT and CDR2 YNNKEL (reference sequence). The CDR3 here is CASSQGLGYEQYF. CDR3 nucleotides: TGTGCCAGCAGCCAGGGACTAGGCTACGAGCAGTACTTC.

This clonotype was seen a few times. The chain carries TRBV27 and TRBJ1-5; D not certain. Trimming removed 4 bases from V and 4 bases from J, with 11 bases in between. The CDR3 runs 14 residues. CDR1 MNHEY and CDR2 SMNVEV come from the germline V gene (reference sequence). In DNA form, the CDR3 reads TGTGCCAGCAGTTATCTCGGGCCAAATCAGCCCCAGCATTTT. Its protein is CASSYLGPNQPQHF.

In its sample, this clonotype was seen once. This chain joins TRBV6-5 and TRBJ2-3; 12 positions match TRBD2. CDR1 and CDR2 from the germline V gene are MNHEY and SVGAGI. V lost 4 bases to trimming and J lost 3 bases; unmatched junction nucleotides: 8. The CDR3 extends over 17 amino acids. For the CDR3, the DNA is TGTGCCAGCAGTTCATCGACTAGCGGGAGCGTTACAGATACGCAGTATTTT. Translating it yields CASSSSTSGSVTDTQYF.

The sample holds many counts of this clonotype. CDR3 loop: CASSPPVAQFYEQYF. The CDR3 DNA is TGTGCCAGCAGCCCTCCGGTGGCCCAATTCTACGAGCAGTACTTC. The chain employs TRBV7-9 and TRBJ2-7; D gene unclear. The V end was cut by 5 bases, the J end by 3 bases, with 17 bases between. Germline V gene sequence: CDR1 SEHNR, CDR2 FQNEAQ (reference sequence). The CDR3 has 15 amino acids.

The CDR3 reads CASSLGLGGTEGDEQFF. CDR3 nucleotide sequence: TGTGCCAGCAGCTTAGGGCTCGGAGGGACAGAGGGCGATGAGCAGTTCTTC. This chain uses TRBV7-9 with TRBJ2-1; the D gene is possibly TRBD1 (7 bases). Trimming shortened V by 1 base and J by 8 bases, and 21 bases separated the two germline ends. Germline CDR1 reads SEHNR; CDR2 reads FQNEAQ (reference sequence). There are 17 residues in the CDR3.

This rearrangement joins TRBV4-2 to TRBJ2-1; TRBD2 matches 7 bases. Germline values: CDR1 LGHNA, CDR2 YNFKEQ. After removal of 0 bases from V and 4 bases from J, the junction contained 6 bases not matched to a gene. CDR3 length equals 16 residues. CDR3 nucleotide sequence: TGTGCCAGCAGCCAAGATGAAGCGGGGTGGTACAATGAGCAGTTCTTC. Its translation: CASSQDEAGWYNEQFF.

The chain has TRBV12-3 or TRBV12-4 and TRBJ1-1; D remains unclear. The CDR3 has 12 residues. The V gene lost 6 bases and the J gene lost 1 base, with 6 bases spanning the gap. The CDR3 DNA reads as TGTGCCAGCAGATCAAAGAACACTGAAGCTTTCTTT. Translated: CASRSKNTEAFF.

In this sample, this clonotype turned up a few times. V gene TRBV15 combines with J gene TRBJ2-7; 14 positions agree with TRBD2. Trimming took 3 bases from V and 5 from J; bases not matched to a gene: 9. The CDR3 has 17 amino acids. Germline V CDR1 and CDR2: LNHNV, YYDKDF (reference sequence). Here the CDR3 DNA reads TGTGCCACCAGCAGGGGACTAGCGGGAGTTGTGTCGAACGAGCAGTACTTC. Its translation: CATSRGLAGVVSNEQYF.

The V gene is TRBV18, the J gene TRBJ1-2; 7 positions match TRBD1. CDR1 is KGHSH, CDR2 LQKENI, per germline. With V trimmed by 6 bases and J by 6 bases, 10 bases remained unmatched. The CDR3 has 14 residues. CDR3 in DNA: TGTGCCAGCTCCCTAGTGGGGACAGACGATGGCTACACCTTC. Encoded protein: CASSLVGTDDGYTF.

V and J are TRBV4-1 and TRBJ1-2, with TRBD1 identical over 7 bases. This CDR3 comprises 15 residues. Looked up from germline, CDR1 is MGHRA and CDR2 is YSYEKL. V gave up 0 bases and J gave up 6 bases; unmatched junction bases: 7. CDR3 in DNA: TGCGCCAGCAGCCAAGATAGGGGGCTAAGTCATGGCTACACCTTC. It is translated as CASSQDRGLSHGYTF.

In its sample, this clonotype was seen a few times. The chain links TRBV12-3 or TRBV12-4 to TRBJ2-1; D might be TRBD1 or TRBD2, each matching 6 bases. CDR3 length: 15 residues. The V end lost 3 bases, the J end lost 4 bases, and 13 bases lay between the germline ends. CDR3 residues: CASSLGGAGYNEQFF. The CDR3 coding sequence is TGTGCCAGCAGTTTGGGGGGCGCGGGTTACAATGAGCAGTTCTTC.

The chain uses TRBV12-3 or TRBV12-4 and TRBJ2-1; 16 bases fit TRBD2. After removal of 8 bases from V and 10 bases from J, the junction contained 8 bases not matched to a gene. This CDR3 has 15 amino acids. CDR3 sequence: CASGTRGLAGGEQFF. In DNA, the CDR3 is TGTGCCAGCGGGACCCGGGGACTAGCGGGGGGGGAGCAGTTCTTC.

This clonotype was seen many times. The chain has TRBV10-3 and TRBJ2-2, with 8 bases lining up with TRBD1. The ends lost 0 bases at V and 6 bases at J; junction bases unmatched: 3. Germline V gene sequence: CDR1 ENHRY, CDR2 SYGVKD. The CDR3 contains 15 residues. The DNA of the CDR3 is TGTGCCATCAGTGAGTCTGCAGGGGGCTCCGGGGAGCTGTTTTTT. Its protein product is CAISESAGGSGELFF.

This clonotype was seen repeatedly, ten times or more. CDR3 sequence: CASSRGQSSYNEQFF. The CDR3 DNA reads TGCGCCAGCAGCAGGGGACAGAGCTCCTACAATGAGCAGTTCTTC. This chain joins TRBV5-1 and TRBJ2-1; 7 positions match TRBD1. The V and J ends lost 4 bases and 0 bases, in that order; junction bases with no gene match: 4. The CDR3 is made up of 15 amino acids. In germline, CDR1 is SGHRS, CDR2 YFSETQ.

The V and J genes are TRBV6-2 or TRBV6-3 and TRBJ2-2, with 10 bases aligning to TRBD1. V lost 5 bases and J lost 5; bases outside the gene matches: 5. CDR1 and CDR2 from the germline V gene are MNHEY and SVGEGT. The CDR3 spans 15 residues. For the CDR3, the DNA is TGTGCCAGCAGTGGACAGGGGGTGGTTACCGGGGAGCTGTTTTTT. This codes for CASSGQGVVTGELFF.

This clonotype was seen more than once but under ten times. This chain connects TRBV4-2 to TRBJ2-5; 9 nucleotides align to TRBD2. The CDR3 is made up of 15 amino acids. Per the germline V gene, CDR1 is LGHNA and CDR2 is YNFKEQ. V dropped 4 bases and J dropped 3; count of bases not matched to a gene: 6. CDR3 DNA: TGTGCCAGCAGCCCGGAGAGGACTAGCGAAGAGACCCAGTACTTC. Protein product: CASSPERTSEETQYF.

The sample holds a few counts of this clonotype. The genes are TRBV27 and TRBJ2-3; the match to TRBD2 covers 7 bases. The CDR3 is made up of 15 amino acids. V lost 3 bases, J lost 4 bases, and 7 bases stayed unmatched. The V gene's germline CDR1 is MNHEY and CDR2 SMNVEV (reference sequence). CDR3 in amino acids: CASSFRGLTSDTQYF. DNA for the CDR3: TGTGCCAGCAGTTTTAGGGGACTAACATCAGATACGCAGTATTTT.

The table lists this clonotype with a few counts. The chain has TRBV10-3 and TRBJ2-1, with TRBD1 matching over 11 bases. Trimming cost V 10 bases and J 5 bases; bases outside gene matches: 4. The CDR3 sequence is 13 residues long. Germline CDR1 is ENHRY and CDR2 is SYGVKD. CDR3 in amino acids: CANGDRGDNEQFF. DNA for the CDR3: TGTGCCAACGGGGACAGGGGGGACAATGAGCAGTTCTTC.

The CDR3 here is CASSQDRSGIWDTQYF. CDR3 DNA: TGTGCCAGCAGCCAAGATCGCAGCGGGATATGGGATACGCAGTATTTT. The V and J genes are TRBV14 and TRBJ2-3; 7 positions match TRBD2. This CDR3 spans 16 amino acids. From germline, CDR1 is SGHDN and CDR2 FVKESK. V dropped 0 bases and J dropped 6; count of bases not matched to a gene: 9.

The J gene is TRBJ2-2, the V gene TRBV5-1; 9 nucleotides agree with TRBD1. Trimming at V came to 4 bases and at J to 4 bases, leaving 5 bases not matched to a gene. From germline, CDR1 is SGHRS and CDR2 YFSETQ. CDR3 size: 15 residues. As DNA, the CDR3 is TGCGCCAGCAGCGTGGGACAGGGCGGCACCGGGGAGCTGTTTTTT. It yields the protein CASSVGQGGTGELFF.

This clonotype was found many times. This chain links TRBV7-6 with TRBJ1-1; D is unclear. Germline-derived CDR1 and CDR2 are SGHVS and FNYEAQ. The CDR3 runs 17 residues. V was shortened by 1 base and J by 2 bases, with 17 bases between the two germline ends. The CDR3 is CASSLGGFSRSNTEAFF. The CDR3 DNA follows: TGTGCCAGCAGCTTAGGTGGCTTCTCGAGATCAAACACTGAAGCTTTCTTT.

The chain joins TRBV2 to TRBJ2-7, with D uncertain. The CDR3 length is 13 residues. Germline CDR1 SNHLY, CDR2 FYNNEI. V lost 6 bases and J 2 bases, leaving 11 bases between the germline ends. The CDR3 is CASSRRMTYEQYV. Written as DNA, the CDR3 is TGTGCCAGCAGCCGAAGGATGACCTACGAGCAGTACGTC.